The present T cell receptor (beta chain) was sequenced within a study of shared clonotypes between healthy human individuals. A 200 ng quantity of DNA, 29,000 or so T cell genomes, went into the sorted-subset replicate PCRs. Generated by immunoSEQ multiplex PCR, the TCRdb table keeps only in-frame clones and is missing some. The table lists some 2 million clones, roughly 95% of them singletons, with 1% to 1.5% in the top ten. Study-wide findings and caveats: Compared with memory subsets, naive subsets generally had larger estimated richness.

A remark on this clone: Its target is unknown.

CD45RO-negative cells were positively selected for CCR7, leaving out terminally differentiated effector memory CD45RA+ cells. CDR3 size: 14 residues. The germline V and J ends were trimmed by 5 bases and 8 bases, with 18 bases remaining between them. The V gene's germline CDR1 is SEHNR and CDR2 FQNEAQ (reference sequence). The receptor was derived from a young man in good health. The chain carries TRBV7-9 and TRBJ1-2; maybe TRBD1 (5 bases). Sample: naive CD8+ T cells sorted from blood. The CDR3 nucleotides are TGTGCCAGCAGCCGGACACCTGATGTCCCGGGCTACACCTTC. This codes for CASSRTPDVPGYTF.